The 21 T cell receptor beta chains below come from one sample, sequenced in a study of shared clonotypes between healthy human individuals. The naive CD8 subset, CD45RO-negative cells positively selected for CCR7, excluded terminally differentiated effector memory CD45RA+ cells. Profiled with immunoSEQ multiplex PCR; TCRdb holds only in-frame clones, not every one. Of hundreds of thousands of clones listed, about 95% are singletons. The sequenced material came from naive CD8+ T cells sorted from blood. All receptors come from a woman in her thirties in good health.

This clone has a single count. The chain carries TRBV30 and TRBJ2-7, with D maybe TRBD1 (5 bases). Per the germline V gene, CDR1 is GTSNPN and CDR2 is SVGIG (reference sequence). This CDR3 contains 12 residues. The V gene lost 8 bases and the J gene lost 3 bases, with 14 bases spanning the gap. Here the CDR3 reads CAGQGPFYEQYF. In DNA, the CDR3 is TGTGCCGGGCAGGGCCCATTCTACGAGCAGTACTTC.

J is TRBJ2-1 and V is TRBV9; 10 nucleotides match TRBD1. Germline CDR1 and CDR2: SGDLS and YYNGEE. The V and J ends lost 4 bases and 7 bases, in that order; junction bases with no gene match: 5. The CDR3 is 14 amino acids. The CDR3: CASSLWDRGNEQFF. CDR3 bases: TGTGCCAGCAGCCTATGGGACAGGGGTAATGAGCAGTTCTTC.

The chain couples TRBV10-3 to TRBJ2-1, with D possibly being TRBD1 or TRBD2 (5 bases each). CDR1 is ENHRY and CDR2 is SYGVKD in the germline V gene. The V end lost 2 bases, the J end lost 7 bases, and 15 bases lay between the germline ends. CDR3 size: 15 residues. The DNA for the CDR3 is TGTGCCATCAGTGAGGAGCGGAGTGAGGGGAATGAGCAGTTCTTC. It encodes CAISEERSEGNEQFF.

CDR3 DNA: TGTGCCAGCAGATTTCTCCGGGGGAGTGGGGCCAACGTCCTGACTTTC. Protein sequence: CASRFLRGSGANVLTF. The rearrangement joins TRBV27 to TRBJ2-6; weak D call: TRBD2 (6 bases). The CDR3 consists of 16 residues. From germline, CDR1 is MNHEY and CDR2 SMNVEV (reference sequence). V was pared by 6 bases and J by 3 bases, with 15 bases between.

V usage is TRBV9 and J usage is TRBJ2-1; D possibly matches TRBD1 or TRBD2 (5 bases each). There are 16 residues in the CDR3. CDR1 and CDR2 from the germline V gene are SGDLS and YYNGEE. The V end lost 0 bases, the J end lost 9 bases, and 19 bases lay between the germline ends. CDR3 region: CASSVDKGTPAGEQFF. As DNA, the CDR3 is TGTGCCAGCAGCGTAGATAAGGGGACCCCGGCGGGTGAGCAGTTCTTC.

The CDR3 loop reads CASSDYTRGGDEQFF. The DNA for the CDR3 is TGCGCCAGCAGTGATTATACTAGGGGGGGCGATGAGCAGTTCTTC. The chain employs TRBV10-2 and TRBJ2-1; possible D gene TRBD2, 7 bases. The CDR3 extends over 15 amino acids. The germline CDR1 and CDR2 sequences are WSHSY and SAAADI. V gave up 3 bases and J gave up 8 bases, with 17 bases separating them.

The genes are TRBV11-2 and TRBJ2-2; 8 nucleotides align to TRBD2. CDR1 SGHAT and CDR2 FQNNGV come from the germline V gene. The CDR3 runs 15 residues. V dropped 7 bases and J dropped 3; count of bases not matched to a gene: 7. The DNA for the CDR3 is TGTGCCAGCAAAAAAGCGGGGGACCACACCGGGGAGCTGTTTTTT. Protein: CASKKAGDHTGELFF.

This chain uses TRBV7-9 with TRBJ2-1, with 8 positions matching TRBD1. The CDR3 is 16 amino acids. Germline V gives CDR1 SEHNR, CDR2 FQNEAQ (reference sequence). J gave up 4 bases and V 1 base, and 6 bases lay outside the gene matches. For the CDR3, the DNA is TGTGCCAGCAGCTTAGTGGGCAGGGGGCTGTACAATGAGCAGTTCTTC. Its translation: CASSLVGRGLYNEQFF.

The chain has TRBV4-1 and TRBJ2-3; the D gene is possibly TRBD2 (5 bases). The CDR3 runs to 16 residues. Germline CDR1 and CDR2: MGHRA and YSYEKL. V was shortened by 1 base and J by 0 bases, with 11 bases between the two germline ends. Here the CDR3 reads CASSQGVSESTDTQYF. CDR3 nucleotides: TGCGCCAGCAGCCAAGGGGTTAGCGAGAGCACAGATACGCAGTATTTT.

The chain employs TRBV11-2 and TRBJ2-7, with D perhaps TRBD2 (6 bases). CDR1 is SGHAT, CDR2 FQNNGV, per germline. The CDR3 is 15 residues long. The germline V and J ends were trimmed by 1 base and 2 bases, with 12 bases remaining between them. This CDR3 reads CASSLGVAEPYEQYF. The CDR3 coding sequence is TGTGCCAGCAGCTTAGGAGTAGCGGAGCCCTACGAGCAGTACTTC.

The V gene is TRBV13, the J gene TRBJ2-3, with TRBD2 matching 8 bases. With V trimmed by 4 bases and J by 1 base, 10 bases remained unmatched. CDR1 is PRHDT and CDR2 is FYEKMQ in the germline V gene (reference sequence). CDR3 length equals 17 residues. CDR3 bases: TGTGCCAGCAGCTCCCCAGCGGGAGAAGGAGGCACAGATACGCAGTATTTT. This encodes CASSSPAGEGGTDTQYF.

This chain joins TRBV29-1 and TRBJ2-7; weak D call: TRBD2 (5 bases). The CDR3 is made up of 12 amino acids. V dropped 0 bases and J dropped 3 bases, with 6 bases sitting between them. Looked up from germline, CDR1 is SQVTM and CDR2 is ANQGSEA. The CDR3, as DNA: TGCAGCGTTGAAGACGGGAACTACGAGCAGTACTTC. It codes for CSVEDGNYEQYF.

This chain uses TRBV4-2 with TRBJ2-7, with D perhaps given as TRBD1 or TRBD2 (5 bases each). The germline V gene encodes CDR1 LGHNA and CDR2 YNFKEQ. Trimming cost V 2 bases and J 2 bases, with 19 bases left between them. The CDR3 loop spans 17 amino acids. The DNA for the CDR3 is TGTGCCAGCAGCCAACCGCATGACGGGACGGTTACCTACGAGCAGTACTTC. The encoded protein is CASSQPHDGTVTYEQYF.

The chain recombines TRBV9 with TRBJ2-5, with D uncertain. V lost 0 bases and J lost 5, with 11 bases in between. The germline CDR1 and CDR2 sequences are SGDLS and YYNGEE. The CDR3 extends over 14 amino acids. The CDR3, as DNA: TGTGCCAGCAGCGTAGTTACCCCGGAGGAGACCCAGTACTTC. Protein sequence: CASSVVTPEETQYF.

The chain uses TRBV7-9 and TRBJ2-7, with D perhaps matching TRBD1 (6 bases). V lost 1 base and J lost 6, with 13 bases in between. From germline, CDR1 is SEHNR and CDR2 FQNEAQ (reference sequence). This CDR3 has 14 amino acids. This CDR3 reads CASSLVGRGSEQYF. The CDR3 nucleotides read TGTGCCAGCAGCTTAGTAGGCAGGGGATCCGAGCAGTACTTC.

This chain joins TRBV25-1 and TRBJ2-1; the D is unclear. The CDR3 contains 12 residues. The V gene lost 1 base and the J gene lost 6 bases, with 4 bases spanning the gap. Germline V lookup: CDR1 MGHDK, CDR2 SYGVNS. This CDR3 is CASSEFGNEQFF. For the CDR3, the DNA is TGTGCCAGCAGTGAATTTGGCAATGAGCAGTTCTTC.

This rearrangement joins TRBV27 to TRBJ2-6, with a possible D match to TRBD2 (5 bases). Per germline, CDR1 MNHEY and CDR2 SMNVEV (reference sequence). CDR3 length: 17 residues. Trimming stripped 3 bases from V and 2 bases from J, with 14 bases between. This chain's CDR3 is CASSLAGLPPGANVLTF. Here the CDR3 DNA reads TGTGCCAGCAGTTTGGCGGGCCTCCCCCCTGGGGCCAACGTCCTGACTTTC.

This chain connects TRBV7-9 to TRBJ2-5, with D unresolved. This CDR3 contains 14 residues. The V gene lost 1 base and the J gene lost 3 bases, with 9 bases spanning the gap. The germline V gene encodes CDR1 SEHNR and CDR2 FQNEAQ (reference sequence). CDR3 loop: CASSLGDPEETQYF. In nucleotides, the CDR3 is TGTGCCAGCAGCTTAGGAGACCCGGAAGAGACCCAGTACTTC.

The chain couples TRBV30 to TRBJ1-2; TRBD1 aligns across 8 bases. Looked up from germline, CDR1 is GTSNPN and CDR2 is SVGIG (reference sequence). The CDR3 totals 13 residues. V shed 0 bases and J 6 bases; nucleotides not matched to a gene: 3. DNA of the CDR3: TGTGCCTGGAGTGTAGACAGGGGCCATGGCTACACCTTC. Translation gives CAWSVDRGHGYTF.

The chain couples TRBV10-1 to TRBJ1-1, with D possibly matching TRBD1 (5 bases). The V end lost 2 bases, the J end lost 4 bases, and 11 bases lay between the germline ends. The CDR3 has 14 residues. Germline CDR1 is WNHNN and CDR2 is SYGVQD (reference sequence). The CDR3 loop reads CASSERQGTTEAFF. CDR3 coding DNA: TGCGCCAGCAGTGAGAGGCAGGGCACCACTGAAGCTTTCTTT.

The chain combines TRBV29-1 with TRBJ1-2; TRBD1 matches at 8 bases. Germline trimming cut 6 bases from V and 7 bases from J; bases unmatched to any gene: 7. The CDR3 spans 12 residues. Germline assignment: CDR1 SQVTM and CDR2 ANQGSEA. The CDR3 spells CSVGQGVRGYTF. The CDR3, as DNA: TGCAGCGTCGGACAGGGAGTCCGTGGCTACACCTTC.